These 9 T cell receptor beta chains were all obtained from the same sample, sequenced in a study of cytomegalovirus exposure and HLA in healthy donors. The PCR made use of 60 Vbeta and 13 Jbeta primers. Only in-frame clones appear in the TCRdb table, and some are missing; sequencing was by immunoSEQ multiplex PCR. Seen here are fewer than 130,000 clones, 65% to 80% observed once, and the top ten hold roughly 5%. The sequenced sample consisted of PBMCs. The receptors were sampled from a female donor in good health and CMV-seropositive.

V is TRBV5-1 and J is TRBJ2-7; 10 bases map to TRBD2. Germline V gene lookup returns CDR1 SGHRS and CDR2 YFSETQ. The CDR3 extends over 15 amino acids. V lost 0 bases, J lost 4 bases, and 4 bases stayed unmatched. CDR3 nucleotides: TGCGCCAGCAGCTTGGGGGCTAGCGGGAGTTACGAGCAGTACTTC. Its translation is CASSLGASGSYEQYF.

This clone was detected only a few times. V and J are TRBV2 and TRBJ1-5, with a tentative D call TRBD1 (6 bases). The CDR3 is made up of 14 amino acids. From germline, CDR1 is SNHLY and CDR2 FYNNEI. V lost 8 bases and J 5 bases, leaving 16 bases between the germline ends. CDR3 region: CASRSDSSYQPQHF. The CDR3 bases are TGTGCCAGCCGATCGGACAGCTCATATCAGCCCCAGCATTTT.

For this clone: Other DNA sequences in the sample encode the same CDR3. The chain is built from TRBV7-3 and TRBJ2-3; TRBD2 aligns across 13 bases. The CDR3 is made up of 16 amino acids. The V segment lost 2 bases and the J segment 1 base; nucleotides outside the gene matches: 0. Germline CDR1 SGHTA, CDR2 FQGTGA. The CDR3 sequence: CASSLGLAGGTDTQYF. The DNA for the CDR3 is TGTGCCAGCAGCTTAGGACTAGCGGGAGGCACAGATACGCAGTATTTT.

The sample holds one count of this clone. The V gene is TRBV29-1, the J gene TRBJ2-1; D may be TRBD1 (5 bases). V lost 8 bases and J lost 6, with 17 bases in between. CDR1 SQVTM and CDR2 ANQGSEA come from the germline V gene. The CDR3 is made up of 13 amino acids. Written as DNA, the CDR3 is TGCAGCTATAGGGGCCCTAACATCAATGAGCAGTTCTTC. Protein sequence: CSYRGPNINEQFF.

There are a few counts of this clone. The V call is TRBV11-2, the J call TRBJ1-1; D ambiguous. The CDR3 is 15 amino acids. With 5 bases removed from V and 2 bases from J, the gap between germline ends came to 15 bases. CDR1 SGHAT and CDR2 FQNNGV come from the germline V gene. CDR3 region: CASSGSGAYNTEAFF. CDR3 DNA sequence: TGTGCCAGCAGCGGGTCGGGAGCTTACAACACTGAAGCTTTCTTT.

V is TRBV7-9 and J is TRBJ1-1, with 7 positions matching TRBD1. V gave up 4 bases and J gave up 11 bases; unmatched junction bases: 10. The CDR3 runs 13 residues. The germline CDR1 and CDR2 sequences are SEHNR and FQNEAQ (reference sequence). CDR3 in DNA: TGTGCCAGCAGCTCGACACAGGGGTCGGTGGCTTTCTTT. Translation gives CASSSTQGSVAFF.

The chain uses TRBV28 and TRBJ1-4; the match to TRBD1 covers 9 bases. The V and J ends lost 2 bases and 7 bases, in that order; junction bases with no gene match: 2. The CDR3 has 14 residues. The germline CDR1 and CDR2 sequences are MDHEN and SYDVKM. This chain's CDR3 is CASSLGGQGEKLFF. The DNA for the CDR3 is TGTGCCAGCAGTTTAGGGGGACAGGGTGAAAAACTGTTTTTT. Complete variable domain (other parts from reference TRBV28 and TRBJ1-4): DVKVTQSSRYLVKRTGEKVFLECVQDMDHENMFWYRQDPGLGLRLIYFSYDVKMKEKGDIPEGYSVSREKKERFSLILESASTNQTSMYLCASSLGGQGEKLFFGSGTQLSVL.

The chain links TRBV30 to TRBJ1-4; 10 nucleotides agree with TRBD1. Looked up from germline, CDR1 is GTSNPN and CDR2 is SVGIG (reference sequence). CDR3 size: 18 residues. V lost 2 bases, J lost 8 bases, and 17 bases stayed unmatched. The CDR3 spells CAWSQAGTGVVRNEKLFF. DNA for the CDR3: TGTGCCTGGAGTCAAGCCGGGACAGGGGTGGTAAGGAACGAAAAACTGTTTTTT.

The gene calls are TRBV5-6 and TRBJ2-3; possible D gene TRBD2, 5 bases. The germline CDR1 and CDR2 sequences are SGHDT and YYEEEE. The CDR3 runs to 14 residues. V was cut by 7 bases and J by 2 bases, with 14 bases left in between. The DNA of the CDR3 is TGTGCCAGCGGCCTGGGCGGGTTCACAGATACGCAGTATTTT. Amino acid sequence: CASGLGGFTDTQYF.